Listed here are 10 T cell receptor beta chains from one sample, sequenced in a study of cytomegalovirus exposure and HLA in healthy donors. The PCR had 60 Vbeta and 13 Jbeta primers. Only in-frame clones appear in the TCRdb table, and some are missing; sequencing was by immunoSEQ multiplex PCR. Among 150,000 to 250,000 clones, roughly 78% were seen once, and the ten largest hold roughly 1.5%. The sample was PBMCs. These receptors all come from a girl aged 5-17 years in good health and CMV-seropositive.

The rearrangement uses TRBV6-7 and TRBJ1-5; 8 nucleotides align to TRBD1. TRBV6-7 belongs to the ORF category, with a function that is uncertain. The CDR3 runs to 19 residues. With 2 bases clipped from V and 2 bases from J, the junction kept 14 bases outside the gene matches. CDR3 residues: CASSYGLTGQGARNQPQHF. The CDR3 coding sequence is TGTGCCAGCAGTTACGGACTTACAGGACAGGGTGCTCGCAATCAGCCCCAGCATTTT.

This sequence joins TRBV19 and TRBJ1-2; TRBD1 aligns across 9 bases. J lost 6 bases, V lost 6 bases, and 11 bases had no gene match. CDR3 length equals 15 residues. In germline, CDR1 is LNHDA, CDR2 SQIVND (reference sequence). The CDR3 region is CASSDGDRVENGYTF. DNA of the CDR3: TGTGCCAGTAGCGATGGGGACAGGGTGGAAAATGGCTACACCTTC.

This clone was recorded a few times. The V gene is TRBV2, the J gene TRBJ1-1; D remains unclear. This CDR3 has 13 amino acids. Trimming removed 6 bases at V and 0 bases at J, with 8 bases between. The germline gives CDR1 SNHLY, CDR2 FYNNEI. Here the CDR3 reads CASRATLNTEAFF. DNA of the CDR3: TGTGCCAGCAGGGCGACATTGAACACTGAAGCTTTCTTT.

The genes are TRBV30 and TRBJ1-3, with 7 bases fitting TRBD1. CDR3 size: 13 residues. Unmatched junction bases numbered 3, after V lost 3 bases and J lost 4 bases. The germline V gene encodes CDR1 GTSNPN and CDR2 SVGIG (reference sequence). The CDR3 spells CAWSRQGGNTIYF. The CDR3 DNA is TGTGCCTGGAGCCGACAGGGAGGAAACACCATATATTTT.

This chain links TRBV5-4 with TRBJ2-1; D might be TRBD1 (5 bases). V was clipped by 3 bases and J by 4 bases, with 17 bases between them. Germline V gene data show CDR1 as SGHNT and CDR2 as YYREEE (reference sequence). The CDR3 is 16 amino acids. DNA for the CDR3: TGTGCCAGCAGCTCCCCACCAGGGAATAGTTACAATGAGCAGTTCTTC. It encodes CASSSPPGNSYNEQFF. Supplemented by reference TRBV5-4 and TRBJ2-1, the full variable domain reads ETGVTQSPTHLIKTRGQQVTLRCSSQSGHNTVSWYQQALGQGPQFIFQYYREEENGRGNFPPRFSGLQFPNYSSELNVNALELDDSALYLCASSSPPGNSYNEQFFGPGTRLTVL.

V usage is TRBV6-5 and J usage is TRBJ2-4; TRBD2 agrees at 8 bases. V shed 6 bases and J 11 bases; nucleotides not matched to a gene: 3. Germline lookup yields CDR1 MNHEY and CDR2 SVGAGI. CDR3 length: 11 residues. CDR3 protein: CASSRGGLQYF. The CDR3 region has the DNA TGTGCCAGCAGCCGGGGGGGACTTCAGTACTTC.

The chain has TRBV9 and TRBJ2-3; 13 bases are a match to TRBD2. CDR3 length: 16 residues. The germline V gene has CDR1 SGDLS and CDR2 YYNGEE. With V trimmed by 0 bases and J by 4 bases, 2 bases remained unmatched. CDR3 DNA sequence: TGTGCCAGCAGCGTAGGACTAGCGGGGGGTGCAGATACGCAGTATTTT. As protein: CASSVGLAGGADTQYF.

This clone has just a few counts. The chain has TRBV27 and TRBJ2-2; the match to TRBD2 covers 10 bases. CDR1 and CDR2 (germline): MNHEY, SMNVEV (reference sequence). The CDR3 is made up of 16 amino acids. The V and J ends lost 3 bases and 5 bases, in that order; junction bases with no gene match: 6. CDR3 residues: CASSLSGTSATGELFF. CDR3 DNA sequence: TGTGCCAGCAGTTTGTCCGGGACTAGCGCAACCGGGGAGCTGTTTTTT.

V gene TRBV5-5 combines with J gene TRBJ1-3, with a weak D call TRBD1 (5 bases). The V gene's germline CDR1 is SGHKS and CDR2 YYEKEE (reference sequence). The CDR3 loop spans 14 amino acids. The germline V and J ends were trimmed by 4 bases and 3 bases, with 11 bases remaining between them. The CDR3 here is CASSRGGDGNTIYF. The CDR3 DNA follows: TGTGCCAGCAGCCGGGGAGGGGATGGAAACACCATATATTTT. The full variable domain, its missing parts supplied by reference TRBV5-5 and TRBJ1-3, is DAGVTQSPTHLIKTRGQQVTLRCSPISGHKSVSWYQQVLGQGPQFIFQYYEKEERGRGNFPDRFSARQFPNYSSELNVNALLLGDSALYLCASSRGGDGNTIYFGEGSWLTVV.

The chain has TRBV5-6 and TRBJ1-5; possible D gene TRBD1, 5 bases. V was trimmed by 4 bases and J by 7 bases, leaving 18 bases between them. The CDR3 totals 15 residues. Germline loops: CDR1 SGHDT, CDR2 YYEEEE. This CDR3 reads CASSAEHGARQPQHF. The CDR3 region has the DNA TGTGCCAGCAGCGCGGAGCATGGGGCGCGACAGCCCCAGCATTTT.